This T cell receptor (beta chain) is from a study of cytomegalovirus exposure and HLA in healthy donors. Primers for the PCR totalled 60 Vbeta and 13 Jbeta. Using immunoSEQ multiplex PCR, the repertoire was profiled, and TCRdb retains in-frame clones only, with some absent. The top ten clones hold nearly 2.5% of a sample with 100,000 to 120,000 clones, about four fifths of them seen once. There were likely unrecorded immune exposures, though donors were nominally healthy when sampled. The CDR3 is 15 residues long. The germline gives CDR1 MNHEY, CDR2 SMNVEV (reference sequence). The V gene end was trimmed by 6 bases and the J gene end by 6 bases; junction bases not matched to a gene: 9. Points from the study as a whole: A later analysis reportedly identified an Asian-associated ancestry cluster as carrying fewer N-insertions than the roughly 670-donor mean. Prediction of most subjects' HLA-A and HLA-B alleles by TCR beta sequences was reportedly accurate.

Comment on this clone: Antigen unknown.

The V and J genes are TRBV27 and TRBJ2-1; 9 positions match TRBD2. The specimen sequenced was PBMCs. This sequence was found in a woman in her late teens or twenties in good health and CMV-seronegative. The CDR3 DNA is TGTGCCAGCAGGCTCCTAGCGGGGCAGATCAATGAGCAGTTCTTC. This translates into CASRLLAGQINEQFF.